This entry lists 3 T cell receptor beta chains sequenced from one sample in a study of beta chain features in type 1 diabetes (dated by TCRdb to 2016 to 2019). Libraries were made using the immunoSEQ multiplex PCR assay. The High Capacity cDNA Reverse Transcription Kit was used to reverse transcribe all of the isolated RNA, meaning that expressed TCRB transcripts were what got sequenced. What TCRdb holds here is the immuneACCESS table cut down to in-frame rearrangements. Part of the clones is not present; checked against another copy, under half of the missing clones reflect an unresolved V gene, and the others are unexplained. This sample gives hundreds of thousands of clones in total; 15% to 19% of them show up just once. The ten largest account for around 0.1% of the sample. Sequencing input: naive CD4+ T cells from blood. The meaning of the sample's cell subset or site label: true naive CD4+ T cells. These receptors were collected from a man aged 18 to 29 in good health.

The chain has TRBV29-1 and TRBJ2-7, with 9 nucleotides matching TRBD1. The CDR3 loop spans 14 amino acids. CDR1 and CDR2 (germline): SQVTM, ANQGSEA. V lost 5 bases to trimming and J lost 1 base; unmatched junction nucleotides: 6. DNA for the CDR3: TGCAGCGTTACCTCAGGGACAGGGTCCTACGAGCAGTACTTC. This translates into CSVTSGTGSYEQYF.

This clone was found a few times. This rearrangement joins TRBV18 to TRBJ2-7, with 7 bases matching TRBD1. J gave up 4 bases and V 2 bases, and 8 bases lay outside the gene matches. CDR1 is KGHSH and CDR2 is LQKENI in the germline V gene. The CDR3 contains 15 residues. The CDR3 protein is CASSPFGTASYEQYF. CDR3 sequence (DNA): TGTGCCAGCTCACCATTCGGGACAGCATCGTACGAGCAGTACTTC.

V gene TRBV27 combines with J gene TRBJ2-1; possible D gene TRBD1, 6 bases. Germline lookup yields CDR1 MNHEY and CDR2 SMNVEV (reference sequence). The CDR3 covers 15 residues. Trimming took 8 bases from V and 6 from J, leaving 20 bases between them. CDR3 nucleotides: TGTGCCAGCGGACACAGGGAAGCTCGATTCAATGAGCAGTTCTTC. Translated: CASGHREARFNEQFF.